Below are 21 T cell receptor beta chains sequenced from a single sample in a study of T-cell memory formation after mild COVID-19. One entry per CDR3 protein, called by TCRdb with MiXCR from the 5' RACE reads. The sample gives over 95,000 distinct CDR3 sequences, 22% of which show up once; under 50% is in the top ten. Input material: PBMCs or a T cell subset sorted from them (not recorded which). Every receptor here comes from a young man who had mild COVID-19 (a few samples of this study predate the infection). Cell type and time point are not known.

This chain's CDR3 is CASSPPGRQGYQVYLSYTF. CDR3 sequence (DNA): TGTGCCAGCTCACCACCGGGGCGTCAGGGGTATCAGGTGTATTTGAGCTACACCTTC. The V and J genes are TRBV18 and TRBJ1-2; weak D call: TRBD1 (6 bases). Trimming left V 0 bases short and J 9 bases short, with 29 bases between. The CDR3 has 19 residues. Germline assignment: CDR1 KGHSH and CDR2 LQKENI.

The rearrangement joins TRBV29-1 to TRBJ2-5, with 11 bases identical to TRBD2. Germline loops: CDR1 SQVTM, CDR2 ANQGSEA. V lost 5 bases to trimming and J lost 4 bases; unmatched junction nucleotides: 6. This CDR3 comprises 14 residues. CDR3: CSVHLAGGGETQYF. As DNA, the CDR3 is TGCAGCGTTCATCTAGCGGGGGGTGGAGAGACCCAGTACTTC.

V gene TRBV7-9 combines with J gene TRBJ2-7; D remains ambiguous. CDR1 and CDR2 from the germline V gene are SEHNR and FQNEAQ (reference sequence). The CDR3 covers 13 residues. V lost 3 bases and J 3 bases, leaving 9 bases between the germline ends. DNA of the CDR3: TGTGCCAGCAGCTTCGGACCCAGCTACGAGCAGTACGTC. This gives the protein CASSFGPSYEQYV.

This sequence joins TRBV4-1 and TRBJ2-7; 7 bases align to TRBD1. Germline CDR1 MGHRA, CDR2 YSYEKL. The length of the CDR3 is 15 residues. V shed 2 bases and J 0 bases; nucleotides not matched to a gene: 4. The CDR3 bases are TGCGCCAGCAGCCAATACAGGGGAAGCTCCTACGAGCAGTACTTC. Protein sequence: CASSQYRGSSYEQYF.

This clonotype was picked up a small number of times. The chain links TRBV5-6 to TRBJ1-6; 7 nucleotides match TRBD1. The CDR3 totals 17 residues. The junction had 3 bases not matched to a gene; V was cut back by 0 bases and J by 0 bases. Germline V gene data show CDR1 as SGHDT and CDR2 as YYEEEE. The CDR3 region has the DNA TGTGCCAGCAGCTTGGGGGACAGTATCTCCTATAATTCACCCCTCCACTTT. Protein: CASSLGDSISYNSPLHF.

The CDR3 nucleotides are TGTGCCAGCAGCCAAGTAAGCCTAGCGGGAGGCAATGAGCAGTTCTTC. Protein sequence: CASSQVSLAGGNEQFF. The rearrangement links TRBV14 to TRBJ2-1, with 11 bases that match TRBD2. V shed 1 base and J 6 bases; nucleotides not matched to a gene: 5. From germline, CDR1 is SGHDN and CDR2 FVKESK. CDR3 length: 16 amino acids.

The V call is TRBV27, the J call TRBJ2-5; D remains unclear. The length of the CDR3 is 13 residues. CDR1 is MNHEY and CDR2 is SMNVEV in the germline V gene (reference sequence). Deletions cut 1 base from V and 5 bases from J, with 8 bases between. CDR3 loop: CASSLWSEETQYF. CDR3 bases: TGTGCCAGCAGTTTATGGTCAGAGGAGACCCAGTACTTC.

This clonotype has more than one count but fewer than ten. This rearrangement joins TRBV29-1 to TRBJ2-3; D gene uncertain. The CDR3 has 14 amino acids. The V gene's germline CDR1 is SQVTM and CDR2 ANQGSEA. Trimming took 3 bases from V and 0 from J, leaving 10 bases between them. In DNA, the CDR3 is TGCAGCGTTGAGGGCGTGCAGAGCACAGATACGCAGTATTTT. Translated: CSVEGVQSTDTQYF.

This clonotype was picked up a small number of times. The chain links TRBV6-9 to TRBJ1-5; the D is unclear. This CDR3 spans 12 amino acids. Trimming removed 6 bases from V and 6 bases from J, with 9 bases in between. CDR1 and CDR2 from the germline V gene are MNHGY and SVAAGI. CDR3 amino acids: CASSARIQPQHF. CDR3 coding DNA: TGTGCCAGCAGCGCCCGGATTCAGCCCCAGCATTTT.

The CDR3 reads CATFRYSGENTEAFF. The CDR3 DNA reads as TGTGCCACCTTCCGGTACTCAGGGGAGAACACTGAAGCTTTCTTT. The chain links TRBV5-5 to TRBJ1-1, with D tentatively TRBD1 (6 bases). There are 15 residues in the CDR3. The V gene lost 9 bases and the J gene lost 1 base, with 19 bases spanning the gap. Germline V lookup: CDR1 SGHKS, CDR2 YYEKEE (reference sequence).

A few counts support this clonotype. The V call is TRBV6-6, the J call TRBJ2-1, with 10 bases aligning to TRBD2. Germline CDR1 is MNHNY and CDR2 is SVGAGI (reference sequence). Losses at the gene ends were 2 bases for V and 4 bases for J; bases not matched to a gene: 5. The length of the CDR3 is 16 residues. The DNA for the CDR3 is TGTGCCAGCAGTTACCTACTAGCGGGGCAATACAATGAGCAGTTCTTC. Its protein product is CASSYLLAGQYNEQFF.

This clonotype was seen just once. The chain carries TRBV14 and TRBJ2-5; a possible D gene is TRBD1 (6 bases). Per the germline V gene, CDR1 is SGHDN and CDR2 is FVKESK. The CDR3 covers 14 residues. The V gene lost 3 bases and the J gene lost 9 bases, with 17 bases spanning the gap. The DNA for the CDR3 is TGTGCCAGCAGCCATCCTCAGGACAGCCGGGCCCAGTACTTC. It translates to CASSHPQDSRAQYF.

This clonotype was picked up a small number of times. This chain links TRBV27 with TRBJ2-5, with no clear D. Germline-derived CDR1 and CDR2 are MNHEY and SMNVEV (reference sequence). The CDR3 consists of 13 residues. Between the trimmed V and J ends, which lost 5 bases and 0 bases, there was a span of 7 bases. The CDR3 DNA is TGTGCCAGCAGTCACCCGTACCAAGAGACCCAGTACTTC. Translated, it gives CASSHPYQETQYF.

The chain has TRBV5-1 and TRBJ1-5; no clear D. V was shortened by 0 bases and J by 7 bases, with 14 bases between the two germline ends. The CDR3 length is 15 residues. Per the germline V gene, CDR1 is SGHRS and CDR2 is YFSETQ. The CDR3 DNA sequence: TGCGCCAGCAGCTTGGGGGGAGCTTCTAACCAGCCCCAGCATTTT. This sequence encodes CASSLGGASNQPQHF.

The CDR3 nucleotides read TGCGCCAGCAGCCAAGATCAAACGCAGCCCCAGCATTTT. Its protein is CASSQDQTQPQHF. V is TRBV4-1 and J is TRBJ1-5; no clear D. V gave up 0 bases and J gave up 7 bases, with 7 bases separating them. CDR3 length: 13 amino acids. In germline, CDR1 is MGHRA, CDR2 YSYEKL.

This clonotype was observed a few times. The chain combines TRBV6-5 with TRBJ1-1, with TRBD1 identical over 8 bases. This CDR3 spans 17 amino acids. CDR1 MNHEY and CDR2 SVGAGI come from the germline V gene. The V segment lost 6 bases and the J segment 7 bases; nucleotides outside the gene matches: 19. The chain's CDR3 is CASSTAGGRILLGEAFF. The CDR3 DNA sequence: TGTGCCAGCAGCACCGCAGGGGGCCGCATTTTGTTGGGTGAAGCTTTCTTT.

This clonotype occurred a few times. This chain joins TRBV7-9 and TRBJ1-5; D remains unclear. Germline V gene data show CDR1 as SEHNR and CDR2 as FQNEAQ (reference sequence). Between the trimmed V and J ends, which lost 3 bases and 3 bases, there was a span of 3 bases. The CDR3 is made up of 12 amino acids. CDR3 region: CASSFDNQPQHF. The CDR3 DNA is TGTGCCAGCAGCTTTGACAATCAGCCCCAGCATTTT.

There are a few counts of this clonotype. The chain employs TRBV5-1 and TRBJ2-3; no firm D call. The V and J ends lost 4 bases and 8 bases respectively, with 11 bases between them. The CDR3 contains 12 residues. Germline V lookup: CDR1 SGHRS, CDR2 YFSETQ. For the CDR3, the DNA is TGCGCCAGCAGCCCAGAAGTGCGTACGCAGTATTTT. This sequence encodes CASSPEVRTQYF.

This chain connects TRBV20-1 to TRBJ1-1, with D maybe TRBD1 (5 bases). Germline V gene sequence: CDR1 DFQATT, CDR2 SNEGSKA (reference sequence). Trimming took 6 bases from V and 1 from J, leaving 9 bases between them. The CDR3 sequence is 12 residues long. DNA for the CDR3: TGCAGTGCCAGGGATCAGAACACTGAAGCTTTCTTT. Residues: CSARDQNTEAFF.

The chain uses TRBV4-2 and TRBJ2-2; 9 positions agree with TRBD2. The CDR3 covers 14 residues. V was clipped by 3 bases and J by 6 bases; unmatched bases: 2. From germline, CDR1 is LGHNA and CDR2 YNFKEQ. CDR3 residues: CASSHRTSAGELFF. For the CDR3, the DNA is TGTGCCAGCAGCCACCGGACTAGCGCCGGGGAGCTGTTTTTT.

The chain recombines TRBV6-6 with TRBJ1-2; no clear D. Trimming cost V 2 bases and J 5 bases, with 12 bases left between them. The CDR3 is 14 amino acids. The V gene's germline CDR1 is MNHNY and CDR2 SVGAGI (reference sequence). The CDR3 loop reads CASSYRQEAYGYTF. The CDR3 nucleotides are TGTGCCAGCAGTTACCGTCAGGAAGCATATGGCTACACCTTC.